Sequencing of this T cell receptor (beta chain) was carried out in a study of control samples from healthy donors and cancer patients. Measured with immunoSEQ multiplex PCR; TCRdb has only the in-frame clones, and not every one. The sample includes about 83,000 clones, roughly 91% seen only once; the top ten take 15% to 17%. Germline CDR1 reads LGHNA; CDR2 reads YNFKEQ. The length of the CDR3 is 16 residues. The trim removed 4 bases at V and 4 bases at J, leaving 9 bases unmatched. V is TRBV4-2 and J is TRBJ2-1, with 8 nucleotides matching TRBD2. The sample was blood. The source is a man aged 30 to 39 in good health. The DNA for the CDR3 is TGTGCCAGCAGCCCGGGGGGTAGCGGGGCTTACAATGAGCAGTTCTTC. The encoded protein is CASSPGGSGAYNEQFF.